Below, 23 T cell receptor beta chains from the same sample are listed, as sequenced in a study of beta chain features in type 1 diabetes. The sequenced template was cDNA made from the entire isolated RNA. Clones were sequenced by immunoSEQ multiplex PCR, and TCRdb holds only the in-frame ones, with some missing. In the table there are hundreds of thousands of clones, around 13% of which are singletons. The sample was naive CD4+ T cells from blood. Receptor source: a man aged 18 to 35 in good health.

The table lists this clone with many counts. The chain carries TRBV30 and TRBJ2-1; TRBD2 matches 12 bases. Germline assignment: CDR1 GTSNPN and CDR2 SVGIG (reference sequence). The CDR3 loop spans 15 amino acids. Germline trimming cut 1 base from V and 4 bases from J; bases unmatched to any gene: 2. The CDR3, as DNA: TGTGCCTGGAGTGCCGGACTAGCGGGATACAATGAGCAGTTCTTC. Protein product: CAWSAGLAGYNEQFF.

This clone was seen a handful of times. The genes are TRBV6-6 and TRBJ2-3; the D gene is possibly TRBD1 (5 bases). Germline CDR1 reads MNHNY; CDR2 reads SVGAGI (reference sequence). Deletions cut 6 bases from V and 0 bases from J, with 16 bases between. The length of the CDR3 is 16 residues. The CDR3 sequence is CASRPRVGASTDTQYF. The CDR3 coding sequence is TGTGCCAGCAGACCCCGGGTTGGGGCTAGCACAGATACGCAGTATTTT.

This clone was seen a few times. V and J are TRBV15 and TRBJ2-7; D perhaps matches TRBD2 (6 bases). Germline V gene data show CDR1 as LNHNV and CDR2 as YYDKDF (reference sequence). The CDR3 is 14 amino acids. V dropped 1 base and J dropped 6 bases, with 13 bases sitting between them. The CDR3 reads CATSRAGVRREQYF. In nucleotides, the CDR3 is TGTGCCACCAGCAGAGCGGGGGTTCGGCGCGAGCAGTACTTC.

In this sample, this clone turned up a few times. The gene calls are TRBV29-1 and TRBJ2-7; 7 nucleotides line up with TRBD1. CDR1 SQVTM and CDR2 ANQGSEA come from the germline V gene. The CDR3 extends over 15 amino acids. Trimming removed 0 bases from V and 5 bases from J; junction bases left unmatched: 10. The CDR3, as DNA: TGCAGCGTTGAAGATCGTACGACAGGGCCCAACGAGCAGTACTTC. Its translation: CSVEDRTTGPNEQYF.

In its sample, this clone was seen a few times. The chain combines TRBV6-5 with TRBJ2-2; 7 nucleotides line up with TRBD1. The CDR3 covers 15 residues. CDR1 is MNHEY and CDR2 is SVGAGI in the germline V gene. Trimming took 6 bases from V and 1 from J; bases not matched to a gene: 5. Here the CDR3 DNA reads TGTGCCAGCAGACAGGGGACACTGAACACCGGGGAGCTGTTTTTT. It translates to CASRQGTLNTGELFF.

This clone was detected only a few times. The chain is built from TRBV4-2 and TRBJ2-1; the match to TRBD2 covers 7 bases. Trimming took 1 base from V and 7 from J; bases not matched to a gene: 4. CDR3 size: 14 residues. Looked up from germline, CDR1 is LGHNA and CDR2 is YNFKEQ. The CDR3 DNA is TGTGCCAGCAGCCAAGCGGACGGGAGGAATGAGCAGTTCTTC. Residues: CASSQADGRNEQFF.

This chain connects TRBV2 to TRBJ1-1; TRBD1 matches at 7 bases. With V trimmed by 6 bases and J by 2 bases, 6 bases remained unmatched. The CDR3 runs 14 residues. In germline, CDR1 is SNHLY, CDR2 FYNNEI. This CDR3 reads CASRRTGRNTEAFF. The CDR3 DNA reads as TGTGCCAGCAGAAGGACAGGAAGAAACACTGAAGCTTTCTTT. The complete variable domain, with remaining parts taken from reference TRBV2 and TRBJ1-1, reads EPEVTQTPSHQVTQMGQEVILRCVPISNHLYFYWYRQILGQKVEFLVSFYNNEISEKSEIFDDQFSVERPDGSNFTLKIRSTKLEDSAMYFCASRRTGRNTEAFFGQGTRLTVV.

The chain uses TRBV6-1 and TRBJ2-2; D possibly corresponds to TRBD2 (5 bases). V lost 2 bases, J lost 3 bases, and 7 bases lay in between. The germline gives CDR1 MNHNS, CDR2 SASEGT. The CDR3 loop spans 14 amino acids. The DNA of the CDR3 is TGTGCCAGCAGTGAACCCGGGGACACCGGGGAGCTGTTTTTT. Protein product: CASSEPGDTGELFF.

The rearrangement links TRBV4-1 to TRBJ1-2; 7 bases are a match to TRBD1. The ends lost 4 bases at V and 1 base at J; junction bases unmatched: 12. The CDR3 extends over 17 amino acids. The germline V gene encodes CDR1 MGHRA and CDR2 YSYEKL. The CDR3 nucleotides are TGCGCCAGCAGCCCTACCTCCGGGACAGCGTTTAACTATGGCTACACCTTC. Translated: CASSPTSGTAFNYGYTF.

The CDR3 spells CAWSRDREKEQYF. In nucleotides, the CDR3 is TGTGCCTGGAGTAGGGACAGGGAGAAAGAGCAGTACTTC. The rearrangement joins TRBV30 to TRBJ2-7; 9 positions agree with TRBD1. Germline V gene lookup returns CDR1 GTSNPN and CDR2 SVGIG (reference sequence). This CDR3 spans 13 amino acids. The V gene end was trimmed by 2 bases and the J gene end by 7 bases; junction bases not matched to a gene: 6.

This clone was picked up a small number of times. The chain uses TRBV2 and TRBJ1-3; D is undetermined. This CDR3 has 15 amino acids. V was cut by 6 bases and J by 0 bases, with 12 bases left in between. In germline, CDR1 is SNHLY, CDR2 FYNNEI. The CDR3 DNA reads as TGTGCCAGCAGGTTGAGGGCTTCCTCTGGAAACACCATATATTTT. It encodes CASRLRASSGNTIYF. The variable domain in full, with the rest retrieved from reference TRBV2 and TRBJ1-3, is EPEVTQTPSHQVTQMGQEVILRCVPISNHLYFYWYRQILGQKVEFLVSFYNNEISEKSEIFDDQFSVERPDGSNFTLKIRSTKLEDSAMYFCASRLRASSGNTIYFGEGSWLTVV.

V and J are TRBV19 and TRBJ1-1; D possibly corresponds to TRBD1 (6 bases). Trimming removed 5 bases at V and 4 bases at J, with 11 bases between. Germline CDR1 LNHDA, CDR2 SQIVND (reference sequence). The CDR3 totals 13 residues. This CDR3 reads CASSSDSFTEAFF. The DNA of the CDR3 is TGTGCCAGTAGTTCGGACAGTTTCACTGAAGCTTTCTTT.

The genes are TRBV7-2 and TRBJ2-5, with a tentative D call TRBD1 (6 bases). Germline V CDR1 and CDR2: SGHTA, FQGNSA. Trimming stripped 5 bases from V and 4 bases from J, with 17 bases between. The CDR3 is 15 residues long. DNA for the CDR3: TGTGCCAGCAGCCAACAGGGACCCCTAGCAGAGACCCAGTACTTC. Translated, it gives CASSQQGPLAETQYF.

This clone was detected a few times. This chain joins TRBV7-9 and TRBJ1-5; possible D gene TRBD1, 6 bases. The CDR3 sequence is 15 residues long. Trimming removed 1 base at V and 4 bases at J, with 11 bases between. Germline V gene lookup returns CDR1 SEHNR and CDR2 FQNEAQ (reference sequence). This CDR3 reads CASSLDGGANQPQHF. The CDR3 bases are TGTGCCAGCAGCTTAGATGGGGGCGCGAATCAGCCCCAGCATTTT.

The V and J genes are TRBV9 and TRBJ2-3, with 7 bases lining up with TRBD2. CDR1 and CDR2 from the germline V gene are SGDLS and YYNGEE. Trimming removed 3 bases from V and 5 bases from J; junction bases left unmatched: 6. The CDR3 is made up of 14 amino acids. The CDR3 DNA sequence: TGTGCCAGCAGCGCAGCGGGGTCCAGAGATACGCAGTATTTT. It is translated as CASSAAGSRDTQYF. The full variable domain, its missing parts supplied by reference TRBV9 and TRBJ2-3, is DSGVTQTPKHLITATGQRVTLRCSPRSGDLSVYWYQQSLDQGLQFLIQYYNGEERAKGNILERFSAQQFPDLHSELNLSSLELGDSALYFCASSAAGSRDTQYFGPGTRLTVL.

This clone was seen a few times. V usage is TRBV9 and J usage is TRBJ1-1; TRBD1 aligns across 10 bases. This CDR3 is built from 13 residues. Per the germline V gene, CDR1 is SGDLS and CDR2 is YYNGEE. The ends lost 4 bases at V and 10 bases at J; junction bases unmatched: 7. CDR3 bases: TGTGCCAGCAGCCCTCAAAGGACAGGGGGAGCTTTCTTT. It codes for CASSPQRTGGAFF.

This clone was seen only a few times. The CDR3, as DNA: TGTGCCAGCAGCATGGACAGGGTAGATGAGCAGTTCTTC. The encoded protein is CASSMDRVDEQFF. The V call is TRBV5-4, the J call TRBJ2-1, with 8 bases lining up with TRBD1. With V trimmed by 4 bases and J by 8 bases, 5 bases remained unmatched. In germline, CDR1 is SGHNT, CDR2 YYREEE (reference sequence). The CDR3 consists of 13 residues. Using reference TRBV5-4 and TRBJ2-1 for the parts outside the CDR3, the full variable domain is ETGVTQSPTHLIKTRGQQVTLRCSSQSGHNTVSWYQQALGQGPQFIFQYYREEENGRGNFPPRFSGLQFPNYSSELNVNALELDDSALYLCASSMDRVDEQFFGPGTRLTVL.

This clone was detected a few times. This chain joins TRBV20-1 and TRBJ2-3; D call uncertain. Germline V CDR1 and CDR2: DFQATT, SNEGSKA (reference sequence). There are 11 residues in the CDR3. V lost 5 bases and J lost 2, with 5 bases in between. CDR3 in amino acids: CSAPVTDTQYF. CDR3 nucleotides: TGCAGTGCTCCGGTCACAGATACGCAGTATTTT.

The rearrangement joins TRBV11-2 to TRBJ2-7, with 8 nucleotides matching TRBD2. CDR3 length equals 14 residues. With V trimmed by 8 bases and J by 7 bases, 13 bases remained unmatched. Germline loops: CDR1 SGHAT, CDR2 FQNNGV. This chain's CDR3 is CASSMVRGRFEQYF. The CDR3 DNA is TGTGCCAGCTCGATGGTTCGCGGGAGGTTTGAGCAGTACTTC.

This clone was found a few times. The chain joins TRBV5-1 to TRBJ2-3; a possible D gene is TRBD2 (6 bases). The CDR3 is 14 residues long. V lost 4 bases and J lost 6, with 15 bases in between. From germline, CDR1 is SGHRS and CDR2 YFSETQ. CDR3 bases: TGCGCCAGCAGCCCGCGGGACCCCCGGGATACGCAGTATTTT. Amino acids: CASSPRDPRDTQYF.

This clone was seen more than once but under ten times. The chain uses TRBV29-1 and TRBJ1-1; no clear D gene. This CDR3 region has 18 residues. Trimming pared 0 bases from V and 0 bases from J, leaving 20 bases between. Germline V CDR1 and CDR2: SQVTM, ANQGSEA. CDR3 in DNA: TGCAGCGTTGAAGATAGGAGGCAACATCGGCTAATGAACACTGAAGCTTTCTTT. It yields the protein CSVEDRRQHRLMNTEAFF.

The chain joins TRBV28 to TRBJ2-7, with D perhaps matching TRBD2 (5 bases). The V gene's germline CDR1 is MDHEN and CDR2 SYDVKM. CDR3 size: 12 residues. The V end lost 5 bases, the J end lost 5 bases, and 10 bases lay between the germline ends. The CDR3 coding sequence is TGTGCCAGCAGTCCCACCGGGGACGAGCAGTACTTC. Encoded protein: CASSPTGDEQYF.

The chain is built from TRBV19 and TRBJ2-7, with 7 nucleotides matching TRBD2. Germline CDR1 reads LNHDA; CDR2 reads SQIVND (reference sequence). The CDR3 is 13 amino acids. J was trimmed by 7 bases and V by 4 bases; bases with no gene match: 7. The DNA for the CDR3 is TGTGCCAGTAGTAAGGGACTATCCCTGGAGCAGTACTTC. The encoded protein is CASSKGLSLEQYF.